The T cell receptor beta chain described here comes from a study of blood T cell repertoires in COVID-19. Study background: Sites in the United States, Italy and Spain provided acute and convalescent COVID-19 samples. In each case, the material was cDNA or gDNA derived from T cells, B-cell-depleted T cells, or PBMCs.

This clone was seen only once. Original methodology: Amplifying reference gene primers gave estimates of nucleated cell counts. TCRdb's copy holds only in-frame clones and misses some; the assay was immunoSEQ multiplex PCR. The DNA gave D and trimming, while V, J and clone size come from that table. The table shows under 350,000 clones, with approximately 83% occurring only once. This CDR3 is 14 amino acids long. Deletions cut 9 bases from V and 0 bases from J, with 13 bases between. Germline loops: CDR1 KGHDR, CDR2 SFDVKD. The chain combines TRBV24-1 with TRBJ1-1, with D tentatively TRBD1 (5 bases). The sequenced sample consisted of peripheral blood. This clonotype was obtained from a human donor in a cohort sampled during active COVID-19. CDR3 sequence reads: CATARGVMNTEAFF. CDR3 DNA: TGTGCCACCGCGCGGGGGGTCATGAACACTGAAGCTTTCTTT.